Reported below is one T cell receptor beta chain. Its antigen is as yet unknown. Vbeta (60) and Jbeta (13) primers were used in the PCR. Per the study methods: Later, an analysis found 65 million to 85 million unique TCR beta chains, and 9.5 million to 12 million of these were shared. The protocol was immunoSEQ multiplex PCR, while the TCRdb copy is restricted to in-frame clones and leaves out a portion. V and J calls plus clone size are reproduced from that table; the DNA served to infer D and trimming. The table lists roughly 150,000 clones, 73% of them singletons, with around 5% in the top ten. This sample was included in a study of cytomegalovirus exposure and HLA in healthy donors. The V and J ends lost 5 bases and 0 bases, in that order; junction bases with no gene match: 9. Germline CDR1 is SGHTA and CDR2 is FQGTGA. The CDR3 consists of 17 residues. Points from the study as a whole: Later analysis associated a missense DCLRE1C variant with TCR beta V- and J-gene trimming. The productive fraction for most TCR beta V segments was about 87% or about 30% in an earlier analysis.

The receptor's source is a young woman in good health and CMV-seropositive. Input material: PBMCs. This chain connects TRBV7-3 to TRBJ2-2, with 7 bases aligning to TRBD2. The CDR3, as DNA: TGTGCCAGCAGCCCTCGGGAGGCGGGGACGAACACCGGGGAGCTGTTTTTT. Its translation: CASSPREAGTNTGELFF. Supplemented by reference TRBV7-3 and TRBJ2-2, the full variable domain reads GAGVSQTPSNKVTEKGKYVELRCDPISGHTALYWYRQSLGQGPEFLIYFQGTGAADDSGLPNDRFFAVRPEGSVSTLKIQRTERGDSAVYLCASSPREAGTNTGELFFGEGSRLTVL.